This T cell receptor beta chain was found in a study of blood T cell repertoires in COVID-19. Across the study: Samples came from the United States, Italy and Spain, spanning acute and convalescent COVID-19.

Generated by immunoSEQ multiplex PCR, the TCRdb table keeps only in-frame clones and is missing some. The table lists roughly 310,000 clones, 90% of them singletons, with 2.6% in the top ten. The study counted Cohort 3 donors as recovered given two negative PCRs, clearance, or symptom resolution. This CDR3 has 14 residues. Losses at the gene ends were 1 base for V and 7 bases for J; bases not matched to a gene: 6. Germline loops: CDR1 LGHNA, CDR2 YSLEER. J is TRBJ1-2 and V is TRBV4-3; 7 bases match TRBD1. The sequence was collected from a man between 60 and 75 years old who had recovered from COVID-19. What was sequenced was PBMCs or T cells enriched from blood (not recorded which). Here the CDR3 reads CASSQVLGGRGYTF. CDR3 nucleotides: TGCGCCAGCAGCCAAGTGTTAGGGGGCCGTGGCTACACCTTC.